This is a list of T cell receptor beta chains from one sample in a study of OX40 agonist ivuxolimab in advanced cancers. Repertoires were generated with immunoSEQ multiplex PCR, while TCRdb's copy carries only in-frame clones and drops some. The sample contains roughly 54,000 clones, more than 85% of which appear only once. The source was CD4+ or CD8+ T cells sorted from blood, collected in a trial of the OX40 agonist ivuxolimab. These TCRs come from an adult with an advanced solid tumor such as melanoma, head and neck, liver or kidney cancer. CDR3s include the opening cysteine and the closing phenylalanine or tryptophan. A D gene is named only where the DNA matches it firmly. Part of the rows lack a size; the others show once, few, many or a class for expanded clones.

length,V,J,size,D,CDR3,DNA
15,TRBV7-9,TRBJ2-7,few,TRBD1,CASSLGQGISYEQYF,TGTGCCAGCAGCCTTGGACAGGGGATCTCCTACGAGCAGTACTTC
14,TRBV30,TRBJ2-1,NA,NA,CAGSVGRTYNEQFF,TGTGCTGGCAGCGTGGGACGAACCTACAATGAGCAGTTCTTC
15,TRBV4-1,TRBJ2-5,NA,NA,CASSQDETFPETQYF,TGCGCCAGCAGCCAAGATGAGACTTTTCCGGAGACCCAGTACTTC
14,TRBV11-2,TRBJ1-1,few,NA,CASSLAGGDTEAFF,TGTGCCAGCAGCTTAGCTGGCGGGGACACTGAAGCTTTCTTT
16,TRBV6-6,TRBJ1-3,NA,NA,CASSSRQELSGNTIYF,TGTGCCAGCAGTTCACGACAGGAACTCTCTGGAAACACCATATATTTT
15,TRBV7-9,TRBJ2-3,once,TRBD2,CASSRRGGGTDTQYF,TGTGCCAGCAGCCGCCGGGGGGGAGGCACAGATACGCAGTATTTT
14,TRBV19,TRBJ1-2,NA,NA,CASREGGTPYGYTF,TGTGCCAGTAGGGAAGGGGGTACTCCCTATGGCTACACCTTC
15,TRBV7-2,TRBJ2-5,NA,NA,CASSPPWAVQETQYF,TGTGCCAGCAGTCCTCCTTGGGCGGTGCAAGAGACCCAGTACTTC
16,TRBV9,TRBJ2-3,once,NA,CASSVSLRALTDTQYF,TGTGCCAGCAGCGTATCGTTACGGGCTCTCACAGATACGCAGTATTTT
15,TRBV11-2,TRBJ1-1,NA,NA,CASSLREGGLTEAFF,TGTGCCAGCAGCTTAAGGGAGGGAGGTCTGACTGAAGCTTTCTTT
13,TRBV28,TRBJ2-7,NA,NA,CASTPEGSYEQYF,TGTGCCAGCACGCCCGAAGGCTCCTACGAGCAGTACTTC
16,TRBV7-2,TRBJ1-1,NA,TRBD1,CASSPQGDILNTEAFF,TGTGCCAGCAGCCCTCAGGGGGACATCCTAAACACTGAAGCTTTCTTT
16,TRBV30,TRBJ1-3,NA,TRBD1,CAWSHRQGLSGNTIYF,TGTGCCTGGAGTCACAGACAGGGTCTCTCTGGAAACACCATATATTTT
15,TRBV6-5,TRBJ1-6,NA,NA,CASSPGLYYNSPLHF,TGTGCCAGCAGTCCCGGCCTTTACTATAATTCACCCCTCCACTTT
17,TRBV4-1,TRBJ2-3,NA,NA,CASSPARLGGGPDTQYF,TGCGCCAGCAGCCCGGCCCGATTGGGCGGGGGCCCAGATACGCAGTATTTT
14,TRBV18,TRBJ2-7,NA,NA,CASSPRQETYEQYF,TGTGCCAGCTCACCACGGCAGGAGACCTACGAGCAGTACTTC
13,TRBV6-5,TRBJ2-7,NA,NA,CASSYSRNYEQYF,TGTGCCAGCAGTTACTCTCGGAATTACGAGCAGTACTTC
14,TRBV7-9,TRBJ2-7,NA,NA,CASSLGQSPYEQYF,TGTGCCAGCAGCTTAGGGCAGTCCCCCTACGAGCAGTACTTC
15,TRBV19,TRBJ2-2,once,NA,CASTPGRGRTGELFF,TGTGCCAGCACCCCAGGGAGGGGGCGCACCGGGGAGCTGTTTTTT
14,TRBV30,TRBJ1-4,NA,NA,CAWSLWATNEKLFF,TGTGCCTGGAGCCTCTGGGCAACTAATGAAAAACTGTTTTTT
15,TRBV4-1,TRBJ1-4,NA,NA,CASSQGKGFGEKLFF,TGCGCCAGCAGCCAAGGGAAGGGTTTTGGTGAAAAACTGTTTTTT
16,TRBV11-2,TRBJ2-3,NA,TRBD2,CASSPMGAGGLVTQYF,TGTGCCAGCAGCCCCATGGGGGCGGGAGGGCTCGTTACGCAGTATTTT